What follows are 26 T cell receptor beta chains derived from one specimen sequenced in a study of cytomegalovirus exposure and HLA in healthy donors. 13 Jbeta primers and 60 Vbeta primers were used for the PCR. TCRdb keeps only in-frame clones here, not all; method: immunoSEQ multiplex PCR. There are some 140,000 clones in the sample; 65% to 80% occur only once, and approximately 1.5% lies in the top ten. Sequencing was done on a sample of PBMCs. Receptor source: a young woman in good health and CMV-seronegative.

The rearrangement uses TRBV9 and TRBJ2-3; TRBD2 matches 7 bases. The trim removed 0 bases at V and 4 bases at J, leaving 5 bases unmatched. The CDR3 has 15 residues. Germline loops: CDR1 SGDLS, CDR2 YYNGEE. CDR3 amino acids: CASSVVGREADTQYF. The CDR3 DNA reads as TGTGCCAGCAGCGTAGTGGGACGGGAGGCAGATACGCAGTATTTT.

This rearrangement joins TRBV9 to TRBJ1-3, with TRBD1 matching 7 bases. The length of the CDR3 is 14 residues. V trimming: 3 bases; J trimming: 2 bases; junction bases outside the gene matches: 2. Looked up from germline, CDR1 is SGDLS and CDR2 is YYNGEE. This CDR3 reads CASSEGQTGNTIYF. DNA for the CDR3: TGTGCCAGCAGCGAGGGACAGACTGGAAACACCATATATTTT.

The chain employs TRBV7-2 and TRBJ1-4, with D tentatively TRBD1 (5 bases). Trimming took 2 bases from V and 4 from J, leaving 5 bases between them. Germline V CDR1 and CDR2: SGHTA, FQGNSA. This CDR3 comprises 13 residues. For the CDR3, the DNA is TGTGCCAGCAGCTTAAGGGGTAATGAAAAACTGTTTTTT. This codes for CASSLRGNEKLFF.

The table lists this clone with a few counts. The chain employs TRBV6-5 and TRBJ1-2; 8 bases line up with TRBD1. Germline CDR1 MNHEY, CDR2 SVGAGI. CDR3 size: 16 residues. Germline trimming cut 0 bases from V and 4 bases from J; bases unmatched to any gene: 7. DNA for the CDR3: TGTGCCAGCAGTTACTCGACGGCAGGGGGCGCCTATGGCTACACCTTC. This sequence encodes CASSYSTAGGAYGYTF.

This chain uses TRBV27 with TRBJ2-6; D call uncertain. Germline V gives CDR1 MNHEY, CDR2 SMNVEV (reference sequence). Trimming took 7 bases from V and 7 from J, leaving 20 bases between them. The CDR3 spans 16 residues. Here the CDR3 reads CASTPTVTLAANVLTF. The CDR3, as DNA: TGTGCCAGCACTCCCACAGTGACACTGGCCGCCAACGTCCTGACTTTC.

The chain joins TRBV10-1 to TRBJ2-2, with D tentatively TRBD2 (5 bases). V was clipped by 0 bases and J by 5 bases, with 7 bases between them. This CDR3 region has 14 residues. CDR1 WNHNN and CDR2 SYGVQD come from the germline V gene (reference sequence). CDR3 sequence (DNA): TGCGCCAGCAGTGAGTCGAGGGCGACCGGGGAGCTGTTTTTT. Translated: CASSESRATGELFF.

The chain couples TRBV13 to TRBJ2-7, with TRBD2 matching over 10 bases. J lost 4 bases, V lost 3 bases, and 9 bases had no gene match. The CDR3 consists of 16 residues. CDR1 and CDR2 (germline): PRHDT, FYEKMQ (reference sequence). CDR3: CASSFLSGRAKYEQYF. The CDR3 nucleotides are TGTGCCAGCAGCTTCCTCAGCGGGAGGGCCAAGTACGAGCAGTACTTC.

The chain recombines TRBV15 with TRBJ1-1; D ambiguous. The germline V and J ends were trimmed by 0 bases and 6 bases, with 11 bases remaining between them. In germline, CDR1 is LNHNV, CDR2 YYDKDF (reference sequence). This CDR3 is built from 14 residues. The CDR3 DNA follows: TGTGCCACCAGCAGAGATCAGGTGGGCTCTGAAGCTTTCTTT. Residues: CATSRDQVGSEAFF.

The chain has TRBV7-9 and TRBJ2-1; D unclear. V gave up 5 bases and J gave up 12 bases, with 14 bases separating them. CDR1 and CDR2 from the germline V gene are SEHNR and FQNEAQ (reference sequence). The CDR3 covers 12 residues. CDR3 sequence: CASSLDARGQFF. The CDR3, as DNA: TGTGCCAGCAGCCTAGACGCCCGCGGGCAGTTCTTC. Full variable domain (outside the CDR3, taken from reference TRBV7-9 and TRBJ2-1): DTGVSQNPRHKITKRGQNVTFRCDPISEHNRLYWYRQTLGQGPEFLTYFQNEAQLEKSRLLSDRFSAERPKGSFSTLEIQRTEQGDSAMYLCASSLDARGQFFGPGTRLTVL.

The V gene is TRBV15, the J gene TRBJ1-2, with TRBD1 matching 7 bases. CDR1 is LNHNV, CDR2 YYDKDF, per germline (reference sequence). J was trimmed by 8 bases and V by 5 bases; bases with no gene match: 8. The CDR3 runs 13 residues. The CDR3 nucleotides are TGTGCCACCAGCTCCCGGACAGGCTCGGGCTACACCTTC. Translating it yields CATSSRTGSGYTF.

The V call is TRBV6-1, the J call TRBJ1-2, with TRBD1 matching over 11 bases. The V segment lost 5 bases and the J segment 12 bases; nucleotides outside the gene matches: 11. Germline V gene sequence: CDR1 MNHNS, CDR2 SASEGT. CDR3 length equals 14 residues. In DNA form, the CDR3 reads TGTGCCAGCAGTCCTTGGACAGGGGGCGTTGAAGACACCTTC. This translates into CASSPWTGGVEDTF.

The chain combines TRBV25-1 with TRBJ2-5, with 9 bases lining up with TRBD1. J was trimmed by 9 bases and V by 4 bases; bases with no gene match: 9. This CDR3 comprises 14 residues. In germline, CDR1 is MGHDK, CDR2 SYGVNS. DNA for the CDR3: TGTGCCAGCAGTGGGACACAGGGGGCTGGGGCCCAGTACTTC. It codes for CASSGTQGAGAQYF.

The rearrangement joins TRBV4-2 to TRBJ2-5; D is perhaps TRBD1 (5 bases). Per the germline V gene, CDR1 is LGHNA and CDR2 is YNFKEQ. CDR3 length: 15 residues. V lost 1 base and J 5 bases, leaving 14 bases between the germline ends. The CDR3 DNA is TGTGCCAGCAGCCAAGGGCCCCAGGGCCGGGAGACCCAGTACTTC. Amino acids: CASSQGPQGRETQYF.

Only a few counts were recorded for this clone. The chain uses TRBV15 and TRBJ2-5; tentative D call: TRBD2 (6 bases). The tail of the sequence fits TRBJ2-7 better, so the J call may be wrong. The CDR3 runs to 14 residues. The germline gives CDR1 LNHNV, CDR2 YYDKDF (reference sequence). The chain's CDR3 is CATSRRGKVYEQYF. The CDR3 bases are TGTGCCACCAGCAGGCGGGGTAAGGTCTACGAGCAGTACTTC.

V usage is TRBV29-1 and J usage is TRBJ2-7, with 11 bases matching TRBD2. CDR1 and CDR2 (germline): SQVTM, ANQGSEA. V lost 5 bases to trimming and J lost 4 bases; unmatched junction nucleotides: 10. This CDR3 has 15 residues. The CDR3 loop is CSVCSGTSGDYEQYF. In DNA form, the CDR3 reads TGCAGCGTTTGCTCCGGGACTAGCGGTGATTACGAGCAGTACTTC.

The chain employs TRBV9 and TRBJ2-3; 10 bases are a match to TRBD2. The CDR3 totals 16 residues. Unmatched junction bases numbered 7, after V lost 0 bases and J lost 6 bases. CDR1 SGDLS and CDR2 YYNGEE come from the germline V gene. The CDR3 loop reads CASSVGGLAGADTQYF. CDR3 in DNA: TGTGCCAGCAGCGTAGGCGGTCTAGCGGGAGCCGATACGCAGTATTTT.

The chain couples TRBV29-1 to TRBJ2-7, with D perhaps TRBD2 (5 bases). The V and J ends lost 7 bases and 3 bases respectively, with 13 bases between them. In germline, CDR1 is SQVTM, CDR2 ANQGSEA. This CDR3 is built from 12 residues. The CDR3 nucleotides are TGCAGCGCCGCCGAGGGCTACTACGAGCAGTACTTC. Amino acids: CSAAEGYYEQYF.

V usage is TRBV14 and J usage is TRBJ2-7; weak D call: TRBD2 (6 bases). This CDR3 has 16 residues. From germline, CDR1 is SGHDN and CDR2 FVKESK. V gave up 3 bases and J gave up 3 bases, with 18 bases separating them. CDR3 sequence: CASSHFFRGKLYEQYF. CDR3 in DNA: TGTGCCAGCAGCCATTTTTTTCGGGGGAAGCTCTACGAGCAGTACTTC.

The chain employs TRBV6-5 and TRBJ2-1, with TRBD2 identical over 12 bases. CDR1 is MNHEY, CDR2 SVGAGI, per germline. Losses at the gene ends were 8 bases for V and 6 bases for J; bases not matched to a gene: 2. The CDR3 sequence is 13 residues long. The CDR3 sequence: CASRGLAGNEQFF. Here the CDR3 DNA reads TGTGCCAGCCGGGGACTAGCGGGCAATGAGCAGTTCTTC.

In DNA form, the CDR3 reads TGCGCCAGCAGTTTGCGGGACAGTGGCACCGGGGAGCTGTTTTTT. Encoded protein: CASSLRDSGTGELFF. The rearrangement uses TRBV5-1 and TRBJ2-2, with D perhaps TRBD1 (7 bases). The length of the CDR3 is 15 residues. From germline, CDR1 is SGHRS and CDR2 YFSETQ. The V end was cut by 5 bases, the J end by 4 bases, with 15 bases between. The full variable domain, with the rest looked up from reference TRBV5-1 and TRBJ2-2, is KAGVTQTPRYLIKTRGQQVTLSCSPISGHRSVSWYQQTPGQGLQFLFEYFSETQRNKGNFPGRFSGRQFSNSRSEMNVSTLELGDSALYLCASSLRDSGTGELFFGEGSRLTVL.

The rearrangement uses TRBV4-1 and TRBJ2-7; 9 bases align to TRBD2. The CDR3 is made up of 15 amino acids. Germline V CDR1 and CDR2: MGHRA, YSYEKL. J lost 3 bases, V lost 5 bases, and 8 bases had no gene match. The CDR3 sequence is CASSSIAGAVYEQYF. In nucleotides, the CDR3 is TGCGCCAGCAGCTCAATAGCGGGAGCCGTCTACGAGCAGTACTTC.

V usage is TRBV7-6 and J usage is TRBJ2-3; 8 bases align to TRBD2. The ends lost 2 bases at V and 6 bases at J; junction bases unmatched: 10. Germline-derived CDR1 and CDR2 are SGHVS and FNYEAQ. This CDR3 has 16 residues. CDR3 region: CASSLFAAGGGDTQYF. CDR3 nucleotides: TGTGCCAGCAGCTTATTCGCGGCGGGAGGTGGGGATACGCAGTATTTT.

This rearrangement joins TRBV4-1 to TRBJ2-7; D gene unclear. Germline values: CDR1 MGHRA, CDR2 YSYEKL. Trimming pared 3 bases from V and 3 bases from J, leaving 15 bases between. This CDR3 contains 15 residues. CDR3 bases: TGCGCCAGCAGCCAGTTGCTAGGAACGCGCTACGAGCAGTACTTC. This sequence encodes CASSQLLGTRYEQYF.

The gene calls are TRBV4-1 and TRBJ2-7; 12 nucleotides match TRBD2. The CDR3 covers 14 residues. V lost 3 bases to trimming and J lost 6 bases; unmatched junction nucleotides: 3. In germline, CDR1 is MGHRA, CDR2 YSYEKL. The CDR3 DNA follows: TGCGCCAGCAGCCAGTCACTAGCGGGAGGCGAGCAGTACTTC. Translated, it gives CASSQSLAGGEQYF.

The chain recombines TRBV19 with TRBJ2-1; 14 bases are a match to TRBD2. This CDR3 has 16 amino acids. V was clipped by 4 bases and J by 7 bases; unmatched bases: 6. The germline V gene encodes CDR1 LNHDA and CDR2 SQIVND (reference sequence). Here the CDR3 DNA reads TGTGCCAGTAGTAGACCCGGGACTAGCGGGAGAAATGAGCAGTTCTTC. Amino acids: CASSRPGTSGRNEQFF.

The CDR3: CASTRGTEAFF. The CDR3 coding sequence is TGTGCCAGCACCCGAGGGACTGAAGCTTTCTTT. The J gene is TRBJ1-1, the V gene TRBV27; D not resolved. The CDR3 covers 11 residues. The V end lost 7 bases, the J end lost 5 bases, and 8 bases lay between the germline ends. Germline-derived CDR1 and CDR2 are MNHEY and SMNVEV (reference sequence).